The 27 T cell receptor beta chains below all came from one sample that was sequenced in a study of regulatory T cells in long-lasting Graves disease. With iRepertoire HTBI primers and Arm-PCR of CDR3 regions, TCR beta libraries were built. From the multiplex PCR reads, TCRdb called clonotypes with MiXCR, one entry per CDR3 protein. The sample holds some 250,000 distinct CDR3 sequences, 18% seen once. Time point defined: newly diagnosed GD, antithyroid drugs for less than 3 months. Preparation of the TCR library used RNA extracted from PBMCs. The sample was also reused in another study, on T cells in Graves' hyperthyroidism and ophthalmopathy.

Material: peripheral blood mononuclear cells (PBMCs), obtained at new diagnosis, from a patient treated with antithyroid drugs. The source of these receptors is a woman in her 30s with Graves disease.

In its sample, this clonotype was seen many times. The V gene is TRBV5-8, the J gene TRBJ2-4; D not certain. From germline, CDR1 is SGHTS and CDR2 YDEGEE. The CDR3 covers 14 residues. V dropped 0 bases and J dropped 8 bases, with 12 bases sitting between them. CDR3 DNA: TGTGCCAGCAGCTTGGATCCAGGTGTAGACATTCAGTACTTC. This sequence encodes CASSLDPGVDIQYF.

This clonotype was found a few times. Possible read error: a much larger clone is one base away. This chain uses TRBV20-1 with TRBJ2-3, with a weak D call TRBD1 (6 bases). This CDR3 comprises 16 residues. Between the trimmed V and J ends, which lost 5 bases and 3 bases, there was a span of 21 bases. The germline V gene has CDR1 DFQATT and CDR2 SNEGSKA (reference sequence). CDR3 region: CSAPSRSGDKTDTQYF. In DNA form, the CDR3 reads TGCAGTGCTCCCTCCCGCTCAGGGGACAAAACAGATACGCAGTATTTT.

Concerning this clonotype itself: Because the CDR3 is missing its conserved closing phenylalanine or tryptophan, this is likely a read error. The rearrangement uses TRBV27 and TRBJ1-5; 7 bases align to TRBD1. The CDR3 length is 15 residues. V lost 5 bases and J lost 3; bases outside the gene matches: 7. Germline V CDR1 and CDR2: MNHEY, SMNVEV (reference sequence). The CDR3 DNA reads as TGTGCCAGCAGTCCGGGCAGGGGGGACAATCAGCCCCAGCATCTT. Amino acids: CASSPGRGDNQPQHL.

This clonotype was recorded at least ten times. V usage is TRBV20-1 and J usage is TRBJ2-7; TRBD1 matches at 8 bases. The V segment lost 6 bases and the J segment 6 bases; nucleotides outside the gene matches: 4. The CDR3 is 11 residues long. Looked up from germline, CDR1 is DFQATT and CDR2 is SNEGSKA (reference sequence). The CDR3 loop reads CSALTGGEQYF. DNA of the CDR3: TGCAGTGCGCTTACAGGGGGCGAGCAGTACTTC.

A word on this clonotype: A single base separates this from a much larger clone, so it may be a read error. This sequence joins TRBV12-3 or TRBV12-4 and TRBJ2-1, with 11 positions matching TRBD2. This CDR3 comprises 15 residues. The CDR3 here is CASRWGLAGGNEQSF. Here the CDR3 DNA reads TGTGCCAGCAGGTGGGGGCTAGCGGGAGGCAATGAGCAGTCCTTC.

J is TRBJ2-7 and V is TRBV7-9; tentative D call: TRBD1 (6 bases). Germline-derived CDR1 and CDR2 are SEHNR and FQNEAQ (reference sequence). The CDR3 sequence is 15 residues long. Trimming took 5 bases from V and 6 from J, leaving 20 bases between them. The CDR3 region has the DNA TGTGCCAGCAGCCACCGACAGGTCGTCCCGGGCGAGCAGTACTTC. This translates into CASSHRQVVPGEQYF.

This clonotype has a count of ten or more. The CDR3 region is CASGLYITGHELANYGYTF. The CDR3 nucleotides are TGTGCTAGTGGTTTATATATTACAGGCCACGAGTTAGCTAACTATGGCTACACCTTC. This chain connects TRBV12-5 to TRBJ1-2; tentatively, D is TRBD1 (5 bases). Trimming pared 3 bases from V and 0 bases from J, leaving 23 bases between. CDR3 length equals 19 residues. Germline V CDR1 and CDR2: LGHNT, FRNRAP.

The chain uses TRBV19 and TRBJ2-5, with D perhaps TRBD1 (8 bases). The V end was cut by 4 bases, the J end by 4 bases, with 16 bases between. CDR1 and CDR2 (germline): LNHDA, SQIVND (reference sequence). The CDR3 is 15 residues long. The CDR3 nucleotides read TGTGCCAGTAGTAACAGGGGGGGGTCCGCAGAGACCCAGTACTTC. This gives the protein CASSNRGGSAETQYF.

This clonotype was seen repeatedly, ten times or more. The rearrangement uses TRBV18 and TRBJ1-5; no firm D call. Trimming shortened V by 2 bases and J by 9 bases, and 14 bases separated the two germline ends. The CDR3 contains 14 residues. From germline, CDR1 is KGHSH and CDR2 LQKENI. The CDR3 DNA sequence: TGTGCCAGCTCACCAGGGATCACTTCAGGGCCCCAGCATTTT. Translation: CASSPGITSGPQHF.

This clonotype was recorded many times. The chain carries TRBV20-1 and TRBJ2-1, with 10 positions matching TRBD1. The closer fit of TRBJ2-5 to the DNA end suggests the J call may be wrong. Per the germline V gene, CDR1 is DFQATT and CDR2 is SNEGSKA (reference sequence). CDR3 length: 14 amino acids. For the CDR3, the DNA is TGCAGTGCTCGATGGACAGGGGGCCAAGAGACCCAGTACTTC. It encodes CSARWTGGQETQYF.

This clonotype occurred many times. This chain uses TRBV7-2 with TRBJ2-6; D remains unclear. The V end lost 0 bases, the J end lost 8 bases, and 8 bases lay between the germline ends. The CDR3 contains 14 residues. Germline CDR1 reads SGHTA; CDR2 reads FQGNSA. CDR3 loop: CASSLAQLSNVLTF. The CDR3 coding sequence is TGTGCCAGCAGCTTAGCGCAATTATCCAACGTCCTGACTTTC.

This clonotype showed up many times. The CDR3 region has the DNA TGCAGTGCTGAGGGGGGTGAGGGGGACTCCTACAATGAGCAGTTCTTC. Its protein product is CSAEGGEGDSYNEQFF. The chain carries TRBV20-1 and TRBJ2-1; D may match TRBD1 or TRBD2 (6 bases each). This CDR3 is 16 amino acids long. Trimming left V 5 bases short and J 0 bases short, with 17 bases between. The germline V gene encodes CDR1 DFQATT and CDR2 SNEGSKA (reference sequence).

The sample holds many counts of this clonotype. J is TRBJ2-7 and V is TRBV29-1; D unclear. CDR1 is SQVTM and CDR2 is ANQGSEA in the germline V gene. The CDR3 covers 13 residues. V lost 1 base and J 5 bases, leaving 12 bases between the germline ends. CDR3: CSVEGTVGNEQYF. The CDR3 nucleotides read TGCAGCGTTGAAGGCACCGTAGGCAACGAGCAGTACTTC.

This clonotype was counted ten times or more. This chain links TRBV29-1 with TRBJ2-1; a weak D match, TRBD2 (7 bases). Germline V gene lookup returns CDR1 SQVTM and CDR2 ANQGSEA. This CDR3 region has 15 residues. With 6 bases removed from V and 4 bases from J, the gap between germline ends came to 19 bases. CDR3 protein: CSVGGLAGEYNEQFF. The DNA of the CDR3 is TGCAGCGTCGGGGGCTTGGCGGGGGAGTACAATGAGCAGTTCTTC.

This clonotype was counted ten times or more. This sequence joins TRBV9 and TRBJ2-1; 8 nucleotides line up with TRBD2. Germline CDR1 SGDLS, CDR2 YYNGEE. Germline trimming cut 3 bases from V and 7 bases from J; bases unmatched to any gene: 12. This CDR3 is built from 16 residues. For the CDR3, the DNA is TGTGCCAGCAGCGGGTCATTTGCGGGGGGAGGTAATGAGCAGTTCTTC. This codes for CASSGSFAGGGNEQFF. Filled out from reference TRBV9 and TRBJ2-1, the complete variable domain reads DSGVTQTPKHLITATGQRVTLRCSPRSGDLSVYWYQQSLDQGLQFLIQYYNGEERAKGNILERFSAQQFPDLHSELNLSSLELGDSALYFCASSGSFAGGGNEQFFGPGTRLTVL.

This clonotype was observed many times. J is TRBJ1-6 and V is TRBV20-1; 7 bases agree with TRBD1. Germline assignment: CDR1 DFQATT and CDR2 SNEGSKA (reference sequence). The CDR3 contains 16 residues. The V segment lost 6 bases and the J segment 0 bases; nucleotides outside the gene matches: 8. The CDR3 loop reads CSAQDRLSSYNSPLHF. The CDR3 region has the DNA TGCAGTGCCCAGGACAGGCTGAGCTCCTATAATTCACCCCTCCACTTT.

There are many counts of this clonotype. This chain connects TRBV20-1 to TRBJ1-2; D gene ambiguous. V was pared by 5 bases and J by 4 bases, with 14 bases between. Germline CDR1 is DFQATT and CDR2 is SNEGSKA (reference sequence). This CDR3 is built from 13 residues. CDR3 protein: CSAPEDGAYGYTF. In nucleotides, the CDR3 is TGCAGTGCTCCGGAGGACGGAGCCTATGGCTACACCTTC.

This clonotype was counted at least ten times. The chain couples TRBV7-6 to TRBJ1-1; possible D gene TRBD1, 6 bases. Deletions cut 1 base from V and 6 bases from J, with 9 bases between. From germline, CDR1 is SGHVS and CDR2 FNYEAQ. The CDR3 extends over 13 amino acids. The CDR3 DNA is TGTGCCAGCAGCTTAGGGGAGGGGGCTGAAGCTTTCTTT. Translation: CASSLGEGAEAFF.

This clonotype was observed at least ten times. CDR3 in DNA: TGCAGCGTTGAAACAGGGAACACTGAAGCTTTCTTT. This encodes CSVETGNTEAFF. The chain combines TRBV29-1 with TRBJ1-1; tentative D call: TRBD1 (5 bases). CDR1 SQVTM and CDR2 ANQGSEA come from the germline V gene. The ends were cut back, 2 bases at V and 1 base at J, with 5 bases in the middle. The CDR3 contains 12 residues.

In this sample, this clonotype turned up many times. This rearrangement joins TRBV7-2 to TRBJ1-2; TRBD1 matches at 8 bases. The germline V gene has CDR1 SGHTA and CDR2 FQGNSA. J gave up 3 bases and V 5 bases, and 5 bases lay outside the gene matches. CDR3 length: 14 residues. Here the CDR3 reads CASSPTGEYYGYTF. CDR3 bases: TGTGCCAGCAGCCCGACAGGGGAGTACTATGGCTACACCTTC.

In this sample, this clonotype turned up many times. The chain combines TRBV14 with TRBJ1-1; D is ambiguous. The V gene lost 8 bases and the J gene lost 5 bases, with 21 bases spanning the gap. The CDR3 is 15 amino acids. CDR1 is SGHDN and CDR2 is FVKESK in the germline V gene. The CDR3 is CASVQVEGLLTEAFF. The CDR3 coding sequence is TGTGCCAGCGTCCAGGTAGAAGGGTTATTAACTGAAGCTTTCTTT.

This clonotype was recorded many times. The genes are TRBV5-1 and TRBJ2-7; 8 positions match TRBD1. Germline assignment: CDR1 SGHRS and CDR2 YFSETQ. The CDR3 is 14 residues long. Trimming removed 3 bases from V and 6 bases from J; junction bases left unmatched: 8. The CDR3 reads CASSSDRAGREQYF. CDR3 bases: TGCGCCAGCAGCTCGGACAGGGCAGGACGCGAGCAGTACTTC.

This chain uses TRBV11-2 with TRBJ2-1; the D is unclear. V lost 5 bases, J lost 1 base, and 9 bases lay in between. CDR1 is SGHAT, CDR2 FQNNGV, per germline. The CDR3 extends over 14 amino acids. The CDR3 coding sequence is TGTGCCAGCAGCCTTCCAGCATCCTACAATGAGCAGTTCTTC. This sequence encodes CASSLPASYNEQFF.

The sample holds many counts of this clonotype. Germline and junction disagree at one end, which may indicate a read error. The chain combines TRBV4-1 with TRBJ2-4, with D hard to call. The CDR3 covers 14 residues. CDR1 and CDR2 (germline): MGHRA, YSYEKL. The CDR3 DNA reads TGTGCCAGCAGCCAGTCGTGGGGATCGCGCATTCAGTACTTC. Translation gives CASSQSWGSRIQYF.

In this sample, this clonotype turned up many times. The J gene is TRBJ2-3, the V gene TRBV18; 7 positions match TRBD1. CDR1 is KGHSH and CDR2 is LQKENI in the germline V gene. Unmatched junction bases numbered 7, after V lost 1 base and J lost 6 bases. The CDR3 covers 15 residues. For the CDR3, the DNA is TGTGCCAGCTCACCACGGACAGGCAGCTCGGATACGCAGTATTTT. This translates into CASSPRTGSSDTQYF.

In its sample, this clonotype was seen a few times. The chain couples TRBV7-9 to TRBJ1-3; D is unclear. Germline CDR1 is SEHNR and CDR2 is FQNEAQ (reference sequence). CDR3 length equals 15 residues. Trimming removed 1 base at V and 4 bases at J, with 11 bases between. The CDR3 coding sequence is TGTGCCAGCAGCTTAGTAGGGTATGAGGGAAACACCATATATTTT. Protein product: CASSLVGYEGNTIYF.

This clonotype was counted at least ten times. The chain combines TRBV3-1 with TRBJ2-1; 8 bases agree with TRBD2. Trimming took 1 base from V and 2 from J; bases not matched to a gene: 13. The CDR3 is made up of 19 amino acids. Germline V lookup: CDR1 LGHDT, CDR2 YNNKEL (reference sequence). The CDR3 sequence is CASSQGSERGSLPYNEQFF. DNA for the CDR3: TGTGCCAGCAGCCAAGGAAGTGAGCGGGGGTCCCTTCCCTACAATGAGCAGTTCTTC.